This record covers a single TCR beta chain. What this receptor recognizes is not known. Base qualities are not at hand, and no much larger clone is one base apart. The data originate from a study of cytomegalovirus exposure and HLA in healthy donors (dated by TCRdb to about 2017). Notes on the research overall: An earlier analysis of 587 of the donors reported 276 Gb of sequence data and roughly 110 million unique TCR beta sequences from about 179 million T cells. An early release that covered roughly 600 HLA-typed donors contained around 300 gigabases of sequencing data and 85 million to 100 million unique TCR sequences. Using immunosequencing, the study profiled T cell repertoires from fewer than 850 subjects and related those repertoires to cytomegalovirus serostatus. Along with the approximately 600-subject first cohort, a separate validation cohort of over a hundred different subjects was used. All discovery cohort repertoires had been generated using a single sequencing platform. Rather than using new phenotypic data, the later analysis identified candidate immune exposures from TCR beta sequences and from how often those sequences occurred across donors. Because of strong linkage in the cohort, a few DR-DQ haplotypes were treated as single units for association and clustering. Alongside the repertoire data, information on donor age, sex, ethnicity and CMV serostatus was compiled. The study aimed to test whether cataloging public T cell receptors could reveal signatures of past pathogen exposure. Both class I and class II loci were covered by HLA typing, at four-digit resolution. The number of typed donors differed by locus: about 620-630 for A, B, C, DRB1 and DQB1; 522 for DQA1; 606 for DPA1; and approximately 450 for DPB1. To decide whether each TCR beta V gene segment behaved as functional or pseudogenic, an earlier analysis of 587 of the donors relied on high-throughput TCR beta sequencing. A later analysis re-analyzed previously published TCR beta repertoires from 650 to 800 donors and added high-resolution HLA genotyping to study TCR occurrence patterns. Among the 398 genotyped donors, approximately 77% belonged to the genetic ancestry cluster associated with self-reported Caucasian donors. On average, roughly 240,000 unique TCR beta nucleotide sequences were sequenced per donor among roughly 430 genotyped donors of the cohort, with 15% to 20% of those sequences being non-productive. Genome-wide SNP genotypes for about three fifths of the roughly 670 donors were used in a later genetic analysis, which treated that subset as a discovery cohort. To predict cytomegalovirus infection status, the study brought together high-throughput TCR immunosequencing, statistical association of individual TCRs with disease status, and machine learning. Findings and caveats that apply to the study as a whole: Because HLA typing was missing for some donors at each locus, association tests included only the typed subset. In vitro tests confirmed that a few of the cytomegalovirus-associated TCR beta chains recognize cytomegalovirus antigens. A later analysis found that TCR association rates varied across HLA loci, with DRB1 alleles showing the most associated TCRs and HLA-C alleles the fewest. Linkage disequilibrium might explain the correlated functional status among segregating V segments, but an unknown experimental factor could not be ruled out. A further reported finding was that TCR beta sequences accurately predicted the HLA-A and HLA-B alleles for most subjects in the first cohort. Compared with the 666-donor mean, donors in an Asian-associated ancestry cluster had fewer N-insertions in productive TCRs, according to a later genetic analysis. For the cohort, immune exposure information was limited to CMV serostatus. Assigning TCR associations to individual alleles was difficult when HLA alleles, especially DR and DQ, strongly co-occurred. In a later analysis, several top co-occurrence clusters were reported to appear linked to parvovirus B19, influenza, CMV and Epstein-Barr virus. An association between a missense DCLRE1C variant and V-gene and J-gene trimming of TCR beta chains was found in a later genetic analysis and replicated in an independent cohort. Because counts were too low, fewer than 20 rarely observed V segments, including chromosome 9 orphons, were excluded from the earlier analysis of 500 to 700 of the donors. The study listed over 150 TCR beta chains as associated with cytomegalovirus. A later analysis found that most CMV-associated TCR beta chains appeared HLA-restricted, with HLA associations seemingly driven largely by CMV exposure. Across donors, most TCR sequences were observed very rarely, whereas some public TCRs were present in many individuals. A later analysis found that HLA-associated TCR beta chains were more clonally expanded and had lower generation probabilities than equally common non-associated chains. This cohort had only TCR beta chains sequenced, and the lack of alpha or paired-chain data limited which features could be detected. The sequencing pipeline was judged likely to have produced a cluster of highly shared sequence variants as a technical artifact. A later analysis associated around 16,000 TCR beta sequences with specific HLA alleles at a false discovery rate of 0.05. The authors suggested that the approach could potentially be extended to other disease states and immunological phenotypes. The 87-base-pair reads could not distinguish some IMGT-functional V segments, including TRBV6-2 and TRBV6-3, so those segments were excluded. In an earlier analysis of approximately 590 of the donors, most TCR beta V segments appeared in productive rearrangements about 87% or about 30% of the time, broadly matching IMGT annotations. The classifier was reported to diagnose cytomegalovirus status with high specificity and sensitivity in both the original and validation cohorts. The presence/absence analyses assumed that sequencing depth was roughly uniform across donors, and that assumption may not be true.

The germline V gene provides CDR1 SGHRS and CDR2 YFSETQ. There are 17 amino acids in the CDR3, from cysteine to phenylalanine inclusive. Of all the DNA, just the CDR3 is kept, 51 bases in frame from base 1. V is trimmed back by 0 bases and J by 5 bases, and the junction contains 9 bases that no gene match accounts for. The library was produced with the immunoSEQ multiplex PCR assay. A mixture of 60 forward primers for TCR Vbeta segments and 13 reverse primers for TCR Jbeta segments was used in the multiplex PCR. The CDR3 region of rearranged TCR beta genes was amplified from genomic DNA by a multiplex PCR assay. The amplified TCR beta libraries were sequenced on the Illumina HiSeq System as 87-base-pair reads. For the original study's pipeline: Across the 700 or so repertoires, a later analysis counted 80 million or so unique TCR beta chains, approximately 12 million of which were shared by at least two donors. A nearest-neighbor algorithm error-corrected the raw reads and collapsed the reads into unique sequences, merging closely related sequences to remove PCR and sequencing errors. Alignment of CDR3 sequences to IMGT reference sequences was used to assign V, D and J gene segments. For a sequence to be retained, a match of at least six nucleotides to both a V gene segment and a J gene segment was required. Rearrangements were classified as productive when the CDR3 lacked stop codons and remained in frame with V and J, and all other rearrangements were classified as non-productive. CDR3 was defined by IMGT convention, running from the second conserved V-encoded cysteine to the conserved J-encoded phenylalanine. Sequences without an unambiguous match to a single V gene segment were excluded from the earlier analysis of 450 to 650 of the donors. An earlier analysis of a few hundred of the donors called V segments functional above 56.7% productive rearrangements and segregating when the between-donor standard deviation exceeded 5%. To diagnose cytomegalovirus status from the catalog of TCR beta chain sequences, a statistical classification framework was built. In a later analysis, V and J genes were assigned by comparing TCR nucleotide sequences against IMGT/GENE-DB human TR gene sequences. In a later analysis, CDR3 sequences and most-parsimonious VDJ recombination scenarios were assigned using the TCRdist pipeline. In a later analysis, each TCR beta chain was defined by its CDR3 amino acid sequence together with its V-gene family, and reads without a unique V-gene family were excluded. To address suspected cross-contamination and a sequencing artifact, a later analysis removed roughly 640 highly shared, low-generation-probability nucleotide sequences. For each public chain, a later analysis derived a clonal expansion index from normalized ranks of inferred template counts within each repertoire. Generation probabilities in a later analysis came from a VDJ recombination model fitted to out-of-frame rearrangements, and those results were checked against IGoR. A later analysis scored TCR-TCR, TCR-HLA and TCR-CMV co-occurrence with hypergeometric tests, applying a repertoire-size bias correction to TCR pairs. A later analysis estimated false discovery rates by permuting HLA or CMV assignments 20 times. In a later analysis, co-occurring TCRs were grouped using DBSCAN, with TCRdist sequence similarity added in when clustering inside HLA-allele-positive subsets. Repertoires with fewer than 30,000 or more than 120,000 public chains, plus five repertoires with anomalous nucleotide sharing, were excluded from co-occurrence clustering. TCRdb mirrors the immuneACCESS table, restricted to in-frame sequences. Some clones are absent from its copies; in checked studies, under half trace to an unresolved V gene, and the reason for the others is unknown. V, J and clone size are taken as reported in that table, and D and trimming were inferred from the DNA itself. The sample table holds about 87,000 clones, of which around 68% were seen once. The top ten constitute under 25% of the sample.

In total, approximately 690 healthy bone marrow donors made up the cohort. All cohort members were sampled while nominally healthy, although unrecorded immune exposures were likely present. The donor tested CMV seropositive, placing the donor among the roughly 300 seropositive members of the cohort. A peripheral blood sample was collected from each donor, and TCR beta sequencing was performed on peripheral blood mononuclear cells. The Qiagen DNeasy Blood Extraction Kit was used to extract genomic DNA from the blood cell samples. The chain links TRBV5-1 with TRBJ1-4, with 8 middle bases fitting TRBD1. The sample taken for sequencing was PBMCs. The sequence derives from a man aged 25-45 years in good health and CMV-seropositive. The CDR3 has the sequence CASSLAILGQGNEKLFF. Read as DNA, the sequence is TGCGCCAGCAGCTTGGCCATCCTAGGACAGGGCAATGAAAAACTGTTTTTT.